The rows below give T cell receptor beta chains drawn from one sample of a study of cytomegalovirus exposure and HLA in healthy donors. Repertoires were generated with immunoSEQ multiplex PCR, while TCRdb's copy carries only in-frame clones and drops some. This table holds some 250,000 clones, around 76% found once. The sample was PBMCs. The receptors come from a woman between 40 and 50 years old in good health and CMV-seropositive. Both conserved end residues are part of each CDR3. The order of the fields is V gene, D gene, J gene, clone size, CDR3 DNA, CDR3 protein. A D gene is named only where the DNA matches it firmly. Rows give clone size only sometimes, using once, few, many, or a class for an expanded clone.

TRBV6-5	TRBD1	TRBJ2-7	NA	TGTGCCAGCACCCTCACAGGGGGCTCCTACGAGCAGTACTTC	CASTLTGGSYEQYF
TRBV29-1	TRBD1	TRBJ1-2	NA	TGCAGCGTTACAGGGGACTATGGCTACACCTTC	CSVTGDYGYTF
TRBV19	NA	TRBJ1-2	NA	TGTGCCAGTAAGGAGAGTGGGGCGGCTAACTATGGCTACACCTTC	CASKESGAANYGYTF
TRBV7-9	TRBD2	TRBJ2-2	NA	TGTGCCAGCAGCTTGACTAGCGGGAGTACCGGGGAGCTGTTTTTT	CASSLTSGSTGELFF
TRBV19	NA	TRBJ1-5	NA	TGTGCCAGTAGTATAGGGGACAACAAAAAGCCCCAGCATTTT	CASSIGDNKKPQHF
TRBV5-1	TRBD2	TRBJ2-3	NA	TGCGCCAGCAAAGAGGGACTAGCTGTAGCAGATACGCAGTATTTT	CASKEGLAVADTQYF
TRBV7-8	TRBD1	TRBJ2-7	NA	TGTGCCAGCAGCCCGCGACAGGGCGGGTACGAGCAGTACTTC	CASSPRQGGYEQYF
TRBV19	NA	TRBJ1-6	NA	TGTGCCAGTAGTCCCACACAGCACTATAATTCACCCCTCCACTTT	CASSPTQHYNSPLHF
TRBV6-4	TRBD1	TRBJ2-4	NA	TGTGCCAGCAGTGACCGGGACAGGAGAAACATTCAGTACTTC	CASSDRDRRNIQYF
TRBV7-9	TRBD1	TRBJ1-2	NA	TGTGCCAGCAGCTGGCGGGACAGGGGGCAGAAGGATGGCTACACCTTC	CASSWRDRGQKDGYTF
TRBV6-5	NA	TRBJ2-7	NA	TGTGCCAGCAGTCCCGGCCTAGGCTACGAGCAGTACTTC	CASSPGLGYEQYF
TRBV29-1	NA	TRBJ2-3	NA	TGCAGCGTTGAAGAACGGAGTTTGCCAGATACGCAGTATTTT	CSVEERSLPDTQYF
TRBV9	NA	TRBJ1-1	few	TGTGCCAGCGCAGGGGACGGATCGAACACTGAAGCTTTCTTT	CASAGDGSNTEAFF
TRBV5-1	NA	TRBJ1-6	NA	TGCGCCAGCAGCCTCGGTGCCCGGGAGTATAATTCCCCCCTCCACTTT	CASSLGAREYNSPLHF
TRBV11-3	NA	TRBJ1-5	once	TGTGCCGCCAGGGGTAGCAATCAGCCCCAGCATTTT	CAARGSNQPQHF
TRBV5-1	TRBD2	TRBJ2-3	NA	TGCGCCAGCAGCTTGGGGCTAGCGGGGGCCACAGATACGCAGTATTTT	CASSLGLAGATDTQYF
TRBV2	NA	TRBJ1-3	NA	TGTGCCAGCAGCGGGGGGGGACCGAACTCTGGAAACACCATATATTTT	CASSGGGPNSGNTIYF
TRBV9	TRBD2	TRBJ2-6	NA	TGTGCCAGCAGCGTCGGGGGAGGGTTGGTCTCTGGGGCCAACGTCCTGACTTTC	CASSVGGGLVSGANVLTF
TRBV5-4	TRBD1	TRBJ1-2	NA	TGTGCCAGCAGCCCCAGGACAGGGAGGGACTATGGCTACACCTTC	CASSPRTGRDYGYTF
TRBV18	TRBD1	TRBJ1-5	NA	TGTGCCAGCTCTCTACAGGGGGCAAGTCAGCCCCAGCATTTT	CASSLQGASQPQHF
TRBV28	TRBD2	TRBJ2-7	NA	TGTGCCAGCAGCGCCGTAGAATGGGGGGGTCCGACCTACGAGCAGTACTTC	CASSAVEWGGPTYEQYF
TRBV27	NA	TRBJ1-1	NA	TGTGCCAGCAGTGAACAGGTTCTGAACACTGAAGCTTTCTTT	CASSEQVLNTEAFF